This T cell receptor beta chain derives from a study of blood T cell repertoires in COVID-19. The germline V gene has CDR1 MNHNY and CDR2 SVGAGI (reference sequence). The CDR3 runs 16 residues. V was pared by 7 bases and J by 2 bases, with 7 bases of the junction left unmatched. Method: immunoSEQ multiplex PCR; TCRdb's copy keeps in-frame clones and lacks some. The sample consists of more than 100,000 clones, about 87% of them appearing once. Sequenced sample: peripheral blood. The chain uses TRBV6-6 and TRBJ2-3; 12 bases line up with TRBD2. The sequence was collected from a human donor in a cohort sampled during active or convalescent COVID-19. DNA for the CDR3: TGTGCCAGCACCAAGACTAGCGGGGGCCTCACAGATACGCAGTATTTT. It encodes CASTKTSGGLTDTQYF.